Listed below are T cell receptor beta chains from one sample, sequenced in a study of T cell changes during pregnancy in multiple sclerosis. Profiled with immunoSEQ multiplex PCR; TCRdb holds only in-frame clones, not every one. Here the sample spans 75,000 to 90,000 clones, approximately 91% being singletons. The source was PBMCs, collected in the first trimester of pregnancy. These TCRs come from a female donor in good health, serving as a control in a pregnancy study. Some clones in this sample may be carry-over from other donors' samples. The CDR3 runs from the conserved cysteine through the conserved F or W. The order of the fields is D gene, V gene, J gene, clone size, CDR3 protein, CDR3 DNA. A D gene is named only where the DNA matches it firmly. The size of a clone is reported for some rows only, either as once, few or many, or as a class for expanded clones.

d_call: NA
v_call: TRBV19
j_call: TRBJ2-5
clone_size: NA
cdr3_aa: CASSITRETQYF
cdr3_nt: TGTGCCAGTAGTATTACGAGGGAGACCCAGTACTTC

d_call: NA
v_call: TRBV29-1
j_call: TRBJ1-1
clone_size: NA
cdr3_aa: CNNPQPNTEAFF
cdr3_nt: TGCAACAACCCACAGCCGAACACTGAAGCTTTCTTT

d_call: TRBD1
v_call: TRBV2
j_call: TRBJ2-7
clone_size: NA
cdr3_aa: CATLGQGGSYEQYF
cdr3_nt: TGTGCCACCCTGGGACAGGGAGGATCCTACGAGCAGTACTTC

d_call: NA
v_call: TRBV7-9
j_call: TRBJ2-3
clone_size: once
cdr3_aa: CASSLHLGREDTQYF
cdr3_nt: TGTGCCAGCAGCTTACATTTGGGTCGGGAGGATACGCAGTATTTT

d_call: NA
v_call: TRBV5-1
j_call: TRBJ1-2
clone_size: NA
cdr3_aa: CASSLGPTSSYGYTF
cdr3_nt: TGCGCCAGCAGCTTGGGGCCGACATCTTCCTATGGCTACACCTTC

d_call: NA
v_call: TRBV7-2
j_call: TRBJ2-2
clone_size: NA
cdr3_aa: CASSLIPRSGELFF
cdr3_nt: TGTGCCAGCAGCTTAATCCCGCGATCCGGGGAGCTGTTTTTT

d_call: TRBD2
v_call: TRBV30
j_call: TRBJ2-7
clone_size: NA
cdr3_aa: CALHRGLAYEQYF
cdr3_nt: TGTGCCCTCCACCGGGGACTAGCCTACGAGCAGTACTTC

d_call: NA
v_call: TRBV28
j_call: TRBJ2-1
clone_size: NA
cdr3_aa: CASTLIQGSEQFF
cdr3_nt: TGTGCCAGCACCCTAATCCAGGGAAGCGAGCAGTTCTTC

d_call: TRBD2
v_call: TRBV28
j_call: TRBJ2-1
clone_size: NA
cdr3_aa: CASCRLAGPNEQFF
cdr3_nt: TGTGCCAGCTGTCGGCTAGCGGGACCCAATGAGCAGTTCTTC

d_call: NA
v_call: TRBV6-1
j_call: TRBJ2-2
clone_size: few
cdr3_aa: CASSEDGGSTGELFF
cdr3_nt: TGTGCCAGCAGTGAAGACGGGGGATCCACCGGGGAGCTGTTTTTT

d_call: NA
v_call: TRBV27
j_call: TRBJ1-4
clone_size: NA
cdr3_aa: CASSFGGAEKLFF
cdr3_nt: TGTGCCAGCAGTTTCGGGGGAGCTGAAAAACTGTTTTTT

d_call: NA
v_call: TRBV28
j_call: TRBJ1-2
clone_size: NA
cdr3_aa: CASSFRDIRGYTF
cdr3_nt: TGTGCCAGCAGTTTCCGGGACATCAGGGGCTACACCTTC

d_call: NA
v_call: TRBV28
j_call: TRBJ1-2
clone_size: NA
cdr3_aa: CASSLLYNGYTF
cdr3_nt: TGTGCCAGCAGTTTATTGTACAATGGCTACACCTTC

d_call: TRBD1
v_call: TRBV11-2
j_call: TRBJ1-1
clone_size: NA
cdr3_aa: CASSPTGSVGTEAFF
cdr3_nt: TGTGCCAGCAGCCCGACAGGGAGTGTAGGCACTGAAGCTTTCTTT

d_call: NA
v_call: TRBV28
j_call: TRBJ1-6
clone_size: NA
cdr3_aa: CASSSGVWDSPLHF
cdr3_nt: TGTGCCAGCAGTTCAGGGGTATGGGATTCACCCCTCCACTTT

d_call: TRBD2
v_call: TRBV5-1
j_call: TRBJ2-5
clone_size: NA
cdr3_aa: CASSLQERAGETQYF
cdr3_nt: TGCGCCAGCAGCTTGCAGGAGAGAGCGGGGGAGACCCAGTACTTC

d_call: NA
v_call: TRBV7-9
j_call: TRBJ2-3
clone_size: NA
cdr3_aa: CASSLGGTVSTDTQYF
cdr3_nt: TGTGCCAGCAGCTTAGGCGGGACAGTTAGCACAGATACGCAGTATTTT

d_call: TRBD1
v_call: TRBV27
j_call: TRBJ1-6
clone_size: NA
cdr3_aa: CASSWGTGVNSPLHF
cdr3_nt: TGTGCCAGCAGTTGGGGGACAGGGGTTAATTCACCCCTCCACTTT